The 19 T cell receptor beta chains presented below share a single source sample, sequenced in a study of blood T cell repertoires in COVID-19. Generated by immunoSEQ multiplex PCR, the TCRdb table keeps only in-frame clones and is missing some. Here the sample spans approximately 150,000 clones, around 88% being singletons. The sequenced material came from peripheral blood. The receptors originated from a human donor in a cohort sampled during active COVID-19.

The V call is TRBV7-3, the J call TRBJ1-1, with TRBD1 as a possible D gene (6 bases). The length of the CDR3 is 13 residues. Germline V gene data show CDR1 as SGHTA and CDR2 as FQGTGA. The V end lost 4 bases, the J end lost 4 bases, and 10 bases lay between the germline ends. CDR3 in amino acids: CASSSDRSTEAFF. The CDR3, as DNA: TGTGCCAGCAGCTCCGACAGGTCCACTGAAGCTTTCTTT.

The rearrangement links TRBV5-1 to TRBJ2-3, with TRBD1 matching over 9 bases. Germline CDR1 is SGHRS and CDR2 is YFSETQ. The junction had 12 bases not matched to a gene; V was cut back by 2 bases and J by 2 bases. This CDR3 is built from 18 residues. The CDR3 nucleotides are TGCGCCAGCAGCTTCCGAGAGCGGGACAGGGCCTACACAGATACGCAGTATTTT. Its translation is CASSFRERDRAYTDTQYF. Filled out from reference TRBV5-1 and TRBJ2-3, the complete variable domain reads KAGVTQTPRYLIKTRGQQVTLSCSPISGHRSVSWYQQTPGQGLQFLFEYFSETQRNKGNFPGRFSGRQFSNSRSEMNVSTLELGDSALYLCASSFRERDRAYTDTQYFGPGTRLTVL.

The chain is built from TRBV19 and TRBJ2-1; D is ambiguous. V lost 5 bases and J 5 bases, leaving 13 bases between the germline ends. This CDR3 comprises 14 residues. The germline CDR1 and CDR2 sequences are LNHDA and SQIVND (reference sequence). CDR3 sequence reads: CASSPFRNNNEQFF. In DNA, the CDR3 is TGTGCCAGTAGTCCCTTCCGTAATAACAATGAGCAGTTCTTC.

The chain carries TRBV5-1 and TRBJ1-1; the match to TRBD1 covers 7 bases. J lost 5 bases, V lost 3 bases, and 10 bases had no gene match. Per germline, CDR1 SGHRS and CDR2 YFSETQ. CDR3 length: 15 residues. CDR3 in DNA: TGCGCCAGCAGCTCAACCGGGGCAGGGGGGACTGAAGCTTTCTTT. Translation: CASSSTGAGGTEAFF.

The CDR3 coding sequence is TGTGCCAGCTCACGACAGGCTTTGAACACTGAAGCTTTCTTT. Translation: CASSRQALNTEAFF. This sequence joins TRBV18 and TRBJ1-1; D is perhaps TRBD1 (6 bases). The CDR3 contains 14 residues. Germline CDR1 KGHSH, CDR2 LQKENI. Trimming took off 4 bases at V and 0 bases at J, with 9 bases between the two ends. The variable domain in full, completed from reference TRBV18 and TRBJ1-1, reads NAGVMQNPRHLVRRRGQEARLRCSPMKGHSHVYWYRQLPEEGLKFMVYLQKENIIDESGMPKERFSAEFPKEGPSILRIQQVVRGDSAAYFCASSRQALNTEAFFGQGTRLTVV.

V is TRBV5-5 and J is TRBJ2-3, with D possibly matching TRBD1 (6 bases). The CDR3 has 16 residues. Germline V gene data show CDR1 as SGHKS and CDR2 as YYEKEE (reference sequence). Between the trimmed V and J ends, which lost 2 bases and 0 bases, there was a span of 13 bases. The chain's CDR3 is CASSLGAGDSTDTQYF. In DNA, the CDR3 is TGTGCCAGCAGCTTAGGGGCAGGGGATAGCACAGATACGCAGTATTTT.

The CDR3 nucleotides read TGTGCCAGCAGCTTAACCAGGGAGGGCCCCACCGGGGAGCTGTTTTTT. Amino acids: CASSLTREGPTGELFF. The chain joins TRBV7-6 to TRBJ2-2; TRBD2 aligns across 7 bases. CDR3 length: 16 residues. From germline, CDR1 is SGHVS and CDR2 FNYEAQ. With 2 bases clipped from V and 4 bases from J, the junction kept 7 bases outside the gene matches.

This clone was seen just once. The rearrangement uses TRBV21-1 and TRBJ1-5. TRBV21-1 is tagged as a pseudogene. CDR3 length equals 17 residues. This CDR3 reads CASSKPRGTLSNQPQHF. The DNA of the CDR3 is TGTGCCAGCAGCAAACCCAGAGGTACCCTAAGCAATCAGCCCCAGCATTTT.

CDR3 sequence (DNA): TGTGCCAGCAAGAGTGGGGACAGTAATTCACCCCTCCACTTT. Its protein is CASKSGDSNSPLHF. The V call is TRBV25-1, the J call TRBJ1-6; the match to TRBD1 covers 7 bases. This CDR3 region has 14 residues. Trimming at V came to 7 bases and at J to 6 bases, leaving 6 bases not matched to a gene. CDR1 is MGHDK, CDR2 SYGVNS, per germline.

The chain employs TRBV6-5 and TRBJ1-2, with D hard to call. With 2 bases removed from V and 4 bases from J, the gap between germline ends came to 5 bases. The germline CDR1 and CDR2 sequences are MNHEY and SVGAGI. This CDR3 is 12 amino acids long. The CDR3 here is CASSYRGYGYTF. Written as DNA, the CDR3 is TGTGCCAGCAGTTACCGAGGCTATGGCTACACCTTC.

The chain employs TRBV5-5 and TRBJ2-6; D gene ambiguous. This CDR3 has 12 residues. CDR1 and CDR2 (germline): SGHKS, YYEKEE (reference sequence). CDR3: CATRSGANVLTF. DNA for the CDR3: TGTGCTACTCGGTCTGGGGCCAACGTCCTGACTTTC. Based on the CDR3 plus reference TRBV5-5 and TRBJ2-6, the full variable domain is DAGVTQSPTHLIKTRGQQVTLRCSPISGHKSVSWYQQVLGQGPQFIFQYYEKEERGRGNFPDRFSARQFPNYSSELNVNALLLGDSALYLCATRSGANVLTFGAGSRLTVL.

The CDR3 DNA is TGTGCCAGCAGCGCTCGACTAGCGGGTCTCACAGATACGCAGTATTTT. It encodes CASSARLAGLTDTQYF. V and J are TRBV7-8 and TRBJ2-3, with 10 bases lining up with TRBD2. V lost 5 bases and J lost 2; bases outside the gene matches: 7. Germline CDR1 is SGHVS and CDR2 is FQNEAQ. The CDR3 covers 16 residues. Filled out from reference TRBV7-8 and TRBJ2-3, the complete variable domain reads GAGVSQSPRYKVAKRGQDVALRCDPISGHVSLFWYQQALGQGPEFLTYFQNEAQLDKSGLPSDRFFAERPEGSVSTLKIQRTQQEDSAVYLCASSARLAGLTDTQYFGPGTRLTVL.

The chain has TRBV4-1 and TRBJ2-5; D perhaps matches TRBD2 (6 bases). The ends were cut back, 1 base at V and 5 bases at J, with 17 bases in the middle. The CDR3 length is 16 residues. The germline gives CDR1 MGHRA, CDR2 YSYEKL. The CDR3 DNA reads TGCGCCAGCAGCCAAGGACCGGGAGTCTCGGGGGAGACCCAGTACTTC. Translated: CASSQGPGVSGETQYF.

This chain uses TRBV5-1 with TRBJ2-7, with 10 positions matching TRBD1. The germline V gene encodes CDR1 SGHRS and CDR2 YFSETQ. The J segment lost 3 bases and the V segment lost 0 bases, leaving 6 bases of the junction unmatched. The CDR3 loop spans 16 amino acids. In DNA form, the CDR3 reads TGCGCCAGCAGCTTGGGCGACAGGGGGCATTACTACGAGCAGTACTTC. Its translation is CASSLGDRGHYYEQYF.

V usage is TRBV7-2 and J usage is TRBJ2-1, with 15 bases matching TRBD2. The CDR3 has 15 residues. The trim removed 6 bases at V and 8 bases at J, leaving 5 bases unmatched. Germline-derived CDR1 and CDR2 are SGHTA and FQGNSA. The CDR3 here is CASSWTSGGGDEQFF. CDR3 in DNA: TGTGCCAGCAGTTGGACTAGCGGGGGGGGAGATGAGCAGTTCTTC.

The chain links TRBV7-3 to TRBJ2-3, with D perhaps TRBD2 (5 bases). Germline lookup yields CDR1 SGHTA and CDR2 FQGTGA. V was clipped by 5 bases and J by 4 bases, with 10 bases between them. This CDR3 has 13 amino acids. For the CDR3, the DNA is TGTGCCAGCAGCCAGGACTGGGCAGATACGCAGTATTTT. It translates to CASSQDWADTQYF.

The gene calls are TRBV5-1 and TRBJ1-4; D might be TRBD1 (5 bases). Germline values: CDR1 SGHRS, CDR2 YFSETQ. CDR3 size: 15 residues. Trimming stripped 2 bases from V and 8 bases from J, with 16 bases between. The CDR3 region has the DNA TGCGCCAGCAGCTTTGCGACGGGGGTTGGGGAAAAACTGTTTTTT. It yields the protein CASSFATGVGEKLFF.

The V and J genes are TRBV27 and TRBJ2-3, with D perhaps matching TRBD1 (8 bases). The CDR3 has 19 amino acids. Germline V gives CDR1 MNHEY, CDR2 SMNVEV (reference sequence). V lost 6 bases and J lost 4, with 29 bases in between. The CDR3 DNA reads TGTGCCAGCAGATCCGGGGACGGGCAGGGGGCGCGGGAGCCAGATACGCAGTATTTT. Its protein product is CASRSGDGQGAREPDTQYF.

The CDR3 sequence: CASSQVKKEEINYGYTF. DNA for the CDR3: TGTGCCAGCAGCCAAGTCAAAAAGGAGGAAATTAACTATGGCTACACCTTC. The genes are TRBV3-1 (or the pseudogene TRBV3-2) and TRBJ1-2; D is ambiguous. V shed 1 base and J shed 1 base, with 16 bases lying between them. Germline values: CDR1 LGHDT, CDR2 YNNKEL (reference sequence). The CDR3 has 17 amino acids.